The 7 T cell receptor beta chains below all came from one sample that was sequenced in a study of post-analysis software for immune sequencing data. Study-level points and caveats: In patients, TRBV5-6, TRBV5-1 and TRBV20-1 belonged to several TRBV segments found more frequently than in controls.

Tagging with unique molecular identifiers was a feature of the TCR beta cDNA libraries. TCRdb re-derived calls from the PCR reads in MiXCR, one entry per CDR3 protein. The sample holds approximately 400,000 distinct CDR3 sequences, approximately 33% seen once. The antigens for these receptors are not known. Material for sequencing was blood. These receptors all come from a girl aged 10 to 17 with multiple sclerosis.

This sequence joins TRBV12-3 or TRBV12-4 and TRBJ1-6, with D perhaps matching TRBD1 (5 bases). The length of the CDR3 is 14 residues. Trimming pared 7 bases from V and 6 bases from J, leaving 13 bases between. The CDR3 DNA reads TGTGCCAGCAAACACGGGACTGGTAATTCACCCCTCCACTTT. It encodes CASKHGTGNSPLHF.

Here the CDR3 DNA reads TGTGCCAGCGGATTCGGAGGGGCTCGGTACTTC. It is translated as CASGFGGARYF. This chain links TRBV12-3 or TRBV12-4 with TRBJ2-7; tentative D call: TRBD2 (6 bases). The CDR3 length is 11 residues. Trimming shortened V by 8 bases and J by 12 bases, and 17 bases separated the two germline ends.

This clonotype was detected a few times. The rearrangement joins TRBV12-3 or TRBV12-4 to TRBJ2-5; D may match TRBD1 or TRBD2 (5 bases each). This CDR3 contains 13 residues. The V end was cut by 7 bases, the J end by 2 bases, with 11 bases between. CDR3: CASTRDPQETQYF. CDR3 coding DNA: TGTGCCAGCACCCGGGACCCTCAAGAGACCCAGTACTTC.

The chain uses TRBV7-9 and TRBJ2-5; D might be TRBD1 or TRBD2, each matching 6 bases. Germline V gene lookup returns CDR1 SEHNR and CDR2 FQNEAQ (reference sequence). The ends were cut back, 0 bases at V and 5 bases at J, with 13 bases in the middle. This CDR3 spans 15 amino acids. The CDR3: CASSLAGAGTETQYF. The CDR3 region has the DNA TGTGCCAGCAGCTTAGCGGGGGCGGGGACGGAGACCCAGTACTTC.

The chain has TRBV13 and TRBJ2-5; D may be TRBD1 (6 bases). The germline V gene encodes CDR1 PRHDT and CDR2 FYEKMQ (reference sequence). The V and J ends lost 6 bases and 11 bases respectively, with 22 bases between them. The CDR3 runs 14 residues. The CDR3 region has the DNA TGTGCCAGCAGGGTTACAGGGCGGTCCTACAAGCAGTACTTC. Its translation is CASRVTGRSYKQYF.

This clonotype was counted a few times. The CDR3 spells CSAPPSPREQFF. The CDR3 DNA reads as TGCAGTGCTCCCCCAAGCCCGAGAGAGCAGTTCTTC. The chain is built from TRBV20-1 and TRBJ2-1; no firm D call. CDR3 length: 12 amino acids. The germline CDR1 and CDR2 sequences are DFQATT and SNEGSKA (reference sequence). V was trimmed by 5 bases and J by 10 bases, leaving 15 bases between them.

This clonotype showed up just a few times. V is TRBV6-5 and J is TRBJ2-7; 7 nucleotides match TRBD1. Germline V gene sequence: CDR1 MNHEY, CDR2 SVGAGI. This CDR3 is 14 amino acids long. Unmatched junction bases numbered 10, after V lost 9 bases and J lost 2 bases. The CDR3 is CASGVSGGPYEQYF. CDR3 in DNA: TGTGCCAGTGGTGTCTCAGGGGGACCCTACGAGCAGTACTTC.